The clone carrying this TCR beta chain was found a few times. Its target is unknown. Full-length variable regions came from constant-region reverse primers plus semi-nested Nested Universal Primer A PCR. TCRdb fed the 5' RACE reads into MiXCR, producing one record per CDR3 protein. The sample carries over 6,500 distinct CDR3 sequences, about three quarters recorded once. Tregs were sorted as CD4+CD25+CD127-/low cells. CDR1 is MNHEY, CDR2 SMNVEV, per germline (reference sequence). The CDR3 covers 17 residues. J gave up 0 bases and V 2 bases, and 3 bases lay outside the gene matches. The study's findings and limits: Tumor Tregs overlapped most with tumor, then blood, naive CD4+ cells.

This TCR was recovered from a female donor with breast cancer. Source material: tumor-infiltrating Tregs sorted from the breast tumor. The chain is built from TRBV27 and TRBJ2-2, with 10 positions matching TRBD2. The CDR3 region has the DNA TGTGCCAGCAGTTTAAGAGGACTAGCGGCGAACACCGGGGAGCTGTTTTTT. Residues: CASSLRGLAANTGELFF.